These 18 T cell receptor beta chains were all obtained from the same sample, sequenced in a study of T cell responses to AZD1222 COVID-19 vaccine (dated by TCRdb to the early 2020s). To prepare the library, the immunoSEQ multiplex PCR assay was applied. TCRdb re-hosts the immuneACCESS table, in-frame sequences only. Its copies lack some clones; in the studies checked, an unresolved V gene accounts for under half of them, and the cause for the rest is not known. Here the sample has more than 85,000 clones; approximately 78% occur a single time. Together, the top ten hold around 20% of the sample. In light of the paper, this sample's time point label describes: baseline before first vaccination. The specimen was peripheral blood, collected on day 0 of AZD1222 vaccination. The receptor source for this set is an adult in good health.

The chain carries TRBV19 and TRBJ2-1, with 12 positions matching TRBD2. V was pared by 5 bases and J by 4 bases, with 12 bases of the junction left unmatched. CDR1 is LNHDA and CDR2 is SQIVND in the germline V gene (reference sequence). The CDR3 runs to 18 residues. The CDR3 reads CASSSLAGGGVTYNEQFF. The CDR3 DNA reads TGTGCCAGTAGTTCTCTAGCGGGAGGGGGAGTGACTTACAATGAGCAGTTCTTC.

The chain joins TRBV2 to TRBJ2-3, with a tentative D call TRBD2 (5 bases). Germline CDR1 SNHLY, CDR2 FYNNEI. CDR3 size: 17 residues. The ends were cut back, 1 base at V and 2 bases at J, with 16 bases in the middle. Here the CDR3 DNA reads TGTGCCAGCAGTGAAGATTCATATGGCGGGTTCACAGATACGCAGTATTTT. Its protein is CASSEDSYGGFTDTQYF.

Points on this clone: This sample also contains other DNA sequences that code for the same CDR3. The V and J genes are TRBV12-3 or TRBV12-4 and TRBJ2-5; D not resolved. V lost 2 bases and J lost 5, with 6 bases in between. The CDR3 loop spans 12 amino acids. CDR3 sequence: CASSLIGETQYF. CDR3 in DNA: TGTGCCAGCAGTTTAATTGGGGAGACCCAGTACTTC.

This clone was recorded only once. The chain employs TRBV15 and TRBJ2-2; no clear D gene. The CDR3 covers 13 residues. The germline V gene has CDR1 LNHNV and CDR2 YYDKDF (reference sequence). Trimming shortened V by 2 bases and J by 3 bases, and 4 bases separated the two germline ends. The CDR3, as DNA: TGTGCCACCAGCAGATGGTACACCGGGGAGCTGTTTTTT. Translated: CATSRWYTGELFF.

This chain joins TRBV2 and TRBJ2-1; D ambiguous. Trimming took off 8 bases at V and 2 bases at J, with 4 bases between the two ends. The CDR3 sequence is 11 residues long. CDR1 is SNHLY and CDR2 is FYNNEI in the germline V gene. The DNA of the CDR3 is TGTGCCAGCCACGCCTACAATGAGCAGTTCTTC. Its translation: CASHAYNEQFF.

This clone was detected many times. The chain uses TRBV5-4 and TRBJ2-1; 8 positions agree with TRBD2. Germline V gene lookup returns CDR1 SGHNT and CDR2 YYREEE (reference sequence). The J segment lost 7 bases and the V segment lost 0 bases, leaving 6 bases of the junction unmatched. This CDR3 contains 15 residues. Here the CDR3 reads CASSLGLAPENEQFF. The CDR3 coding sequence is TGTGCCAGCAGCTTGGGACTAGCGCCAGAGAATGAGCAGTTCTTC.

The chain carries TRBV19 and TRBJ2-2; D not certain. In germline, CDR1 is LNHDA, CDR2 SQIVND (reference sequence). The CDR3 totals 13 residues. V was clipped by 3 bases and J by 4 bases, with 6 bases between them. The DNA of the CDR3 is TGTGCCAGTAGTATGAGCTTCACCGGGGAGCTGTTTTTT. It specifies CASSMSFTGELFF.

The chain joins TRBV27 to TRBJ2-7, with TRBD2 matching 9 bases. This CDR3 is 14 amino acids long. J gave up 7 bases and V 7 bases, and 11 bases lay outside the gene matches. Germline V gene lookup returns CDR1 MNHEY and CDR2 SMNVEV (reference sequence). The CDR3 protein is CASTKGAGGGEQYF. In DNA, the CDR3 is TGTGCCAGCACGAAGGGAGCGGGAGGAGGTGAGCAGTACTTC.

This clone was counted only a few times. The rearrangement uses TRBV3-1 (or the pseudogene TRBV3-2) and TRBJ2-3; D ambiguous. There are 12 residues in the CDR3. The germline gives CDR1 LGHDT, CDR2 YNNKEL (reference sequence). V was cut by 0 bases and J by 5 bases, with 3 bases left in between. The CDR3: CASSQDQDTQYF. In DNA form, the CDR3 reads TGTGCCAGCAGCCAAGACCAAGATACGCAGTATTTT.

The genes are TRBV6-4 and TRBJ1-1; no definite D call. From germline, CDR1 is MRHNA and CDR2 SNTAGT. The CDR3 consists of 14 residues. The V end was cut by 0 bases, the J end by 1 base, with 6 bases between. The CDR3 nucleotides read TGTGCCAGCAGTGACTCGAACCGGAACACTGAAGCTTTCTTT. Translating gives CASSDSNRNTEAFF.

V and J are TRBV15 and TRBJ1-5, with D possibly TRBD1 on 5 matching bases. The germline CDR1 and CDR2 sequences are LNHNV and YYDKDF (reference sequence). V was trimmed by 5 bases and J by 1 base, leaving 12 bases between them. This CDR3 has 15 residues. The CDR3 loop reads CATSPGGASNQPQHF. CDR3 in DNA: TGTGCCACCAGCCCCGGAGGGGCGAGCAATCAGCCCCAGCATTTT.

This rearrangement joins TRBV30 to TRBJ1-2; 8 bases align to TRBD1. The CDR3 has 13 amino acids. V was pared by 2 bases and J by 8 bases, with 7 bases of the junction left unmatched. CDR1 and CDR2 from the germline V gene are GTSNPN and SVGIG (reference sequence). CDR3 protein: CAWSLPQGGGYTF. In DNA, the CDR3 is TGTGCCTGGAGTCTACCACAGGGGGGCGGCTACACCTTC.

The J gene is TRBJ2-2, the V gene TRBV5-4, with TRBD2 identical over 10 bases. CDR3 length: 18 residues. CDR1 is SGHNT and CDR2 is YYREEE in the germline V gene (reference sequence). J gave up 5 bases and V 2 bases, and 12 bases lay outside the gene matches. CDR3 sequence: CASSFDMSGRAGTGELFF. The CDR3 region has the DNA TGTGCCAGCAGCTTCGACATGAGCGGGAGGGCGGGTACCGGGGAGCTGTTTTTT.

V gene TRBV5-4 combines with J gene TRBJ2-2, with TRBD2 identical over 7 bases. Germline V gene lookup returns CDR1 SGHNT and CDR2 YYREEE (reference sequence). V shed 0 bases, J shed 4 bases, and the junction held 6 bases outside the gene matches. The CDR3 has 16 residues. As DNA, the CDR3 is TGTGCCAGCAGCTTGGCTCCGGGAGGAGCCACCGGGGAGCTGTTTTTT. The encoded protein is CASSLAPGGATGELFF.

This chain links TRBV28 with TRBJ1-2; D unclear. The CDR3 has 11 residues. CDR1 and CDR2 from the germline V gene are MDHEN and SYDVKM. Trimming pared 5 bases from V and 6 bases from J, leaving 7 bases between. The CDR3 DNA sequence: TGTGCCAGCAGTCGTTATCATGGCTACACCTTC. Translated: CASSRYHGYTF.

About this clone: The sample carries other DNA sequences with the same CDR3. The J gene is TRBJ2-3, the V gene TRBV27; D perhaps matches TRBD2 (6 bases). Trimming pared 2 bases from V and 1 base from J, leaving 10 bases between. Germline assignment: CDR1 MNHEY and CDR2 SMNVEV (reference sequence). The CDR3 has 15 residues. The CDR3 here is CASSLRAGRTDTQYF. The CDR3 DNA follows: TGTGCCAGCAGTTTAAGGGCGGGGCGCACAGATACGCAGTATTTT.

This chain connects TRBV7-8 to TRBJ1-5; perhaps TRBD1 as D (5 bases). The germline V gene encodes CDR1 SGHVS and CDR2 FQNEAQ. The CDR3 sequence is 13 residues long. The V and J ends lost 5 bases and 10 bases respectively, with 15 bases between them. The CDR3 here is CASSRRDEKPQHF. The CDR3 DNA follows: TGTGCCAGCAGCCGCCGGGACGAAAAACCCCAGCATTTT.

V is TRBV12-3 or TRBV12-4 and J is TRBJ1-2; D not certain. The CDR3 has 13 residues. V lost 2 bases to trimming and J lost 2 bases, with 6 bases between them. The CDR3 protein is CASSLLQNYGYTF. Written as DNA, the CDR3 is TGTGCCAGCAGTTTATTACAGAACTATGGCTACACCTTC.